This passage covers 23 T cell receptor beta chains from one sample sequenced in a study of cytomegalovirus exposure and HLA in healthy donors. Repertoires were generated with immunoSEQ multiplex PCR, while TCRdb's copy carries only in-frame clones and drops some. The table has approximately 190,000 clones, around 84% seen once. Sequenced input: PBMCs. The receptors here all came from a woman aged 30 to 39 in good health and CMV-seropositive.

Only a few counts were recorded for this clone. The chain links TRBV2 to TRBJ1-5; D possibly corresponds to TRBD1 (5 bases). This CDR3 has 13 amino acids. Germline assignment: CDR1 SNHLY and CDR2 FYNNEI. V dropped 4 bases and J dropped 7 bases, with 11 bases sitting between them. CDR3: CASSVAGSQPQHF. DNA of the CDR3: TGTGCCAGCAGTGTTGCAGGGTCCCAGCCCCAGCATTTT.

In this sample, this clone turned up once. The chain's CDR3 is CASSRRGRSTDEQFF. In nucleotides, the CDR3 is TGTGCCAGCAGCCGGAGGGGCAGGTCTACGGATGAGCAGTTCTTC. The chain links TRBV2 to TRBJ2-1; tentative D call: TRBD2 (6 bases). The germline gives CDR1 SNHLY, CDR2 FYNNEI. Trimming took 6 bases from V and 8 from J, leaving 20 bases between them. The CDR3 sequence is 15 residues long. The variable domain in full, completed from reference TRBV2 and TRBJ2-1, reads EPEVTQTPSHQVTQMGQEVILRCVPISNHLYFYWYRQILGQKVEFLVSFYNNEISEKSEIFDDQFSVERPDGSNFTLKIRSTKLEDSAMYFCASSRRGRSTDEQFFGPGTRLTVL.

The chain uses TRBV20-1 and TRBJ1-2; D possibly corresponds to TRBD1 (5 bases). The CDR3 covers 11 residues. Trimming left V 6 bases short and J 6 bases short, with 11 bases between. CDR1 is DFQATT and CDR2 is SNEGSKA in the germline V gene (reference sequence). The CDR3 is CSAGTYHGYTF. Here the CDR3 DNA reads TGCAGTGCCGGGACTTACCATGGCTACACCTTC.

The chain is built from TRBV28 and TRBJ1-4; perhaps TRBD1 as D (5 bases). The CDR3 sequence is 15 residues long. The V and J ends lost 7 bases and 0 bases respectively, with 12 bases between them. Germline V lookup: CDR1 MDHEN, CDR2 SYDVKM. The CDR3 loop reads CASIFLGATNEKLFF. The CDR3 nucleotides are TGTGCCAGCATTTTCTTAGGGGCAACTAATGAAAAACTGTTTTTT.

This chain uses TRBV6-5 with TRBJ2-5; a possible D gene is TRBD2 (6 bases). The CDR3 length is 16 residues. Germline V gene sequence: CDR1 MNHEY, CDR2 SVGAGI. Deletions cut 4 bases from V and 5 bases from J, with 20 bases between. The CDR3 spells CASSSPGEPTGETQYF. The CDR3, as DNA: TGTGCCAGCAGTTCCCCGGGGGAGCCGACGGGGGAGACCCAGTACTTC.

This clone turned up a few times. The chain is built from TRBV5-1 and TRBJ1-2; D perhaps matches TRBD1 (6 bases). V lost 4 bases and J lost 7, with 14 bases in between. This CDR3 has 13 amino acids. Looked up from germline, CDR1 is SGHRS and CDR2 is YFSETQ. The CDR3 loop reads CASSMDSTRGYTF. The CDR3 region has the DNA TGCGCCAGCAGCATGGACAGCACACGTGGCTACACCTTC.

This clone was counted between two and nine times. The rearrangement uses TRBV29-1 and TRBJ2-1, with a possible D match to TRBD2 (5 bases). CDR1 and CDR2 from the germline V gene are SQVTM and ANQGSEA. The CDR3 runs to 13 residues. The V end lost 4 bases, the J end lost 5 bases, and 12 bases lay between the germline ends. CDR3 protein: CSVVTGLNNEQFF. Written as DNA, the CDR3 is TGCAGCGTTGTAACGGGATTAAACAATGAGCAGTTCTTC.

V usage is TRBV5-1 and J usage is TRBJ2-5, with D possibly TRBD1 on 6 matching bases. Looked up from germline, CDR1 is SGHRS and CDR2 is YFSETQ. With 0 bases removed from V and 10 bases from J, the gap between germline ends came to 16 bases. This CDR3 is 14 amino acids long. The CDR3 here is CASSLDRSGVGQYF. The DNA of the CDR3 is TGCGCCAGCAGCTTGGACCGCTCAGGGGTAGGCCAGTACTTC.

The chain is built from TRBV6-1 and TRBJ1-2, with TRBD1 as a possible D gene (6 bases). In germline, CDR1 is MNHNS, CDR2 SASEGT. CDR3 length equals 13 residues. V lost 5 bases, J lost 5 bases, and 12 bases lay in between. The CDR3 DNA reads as TGTGCCAGCAGTAGGGGGACCAATTATGGCTACACCTTC. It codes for CASSRGTNYGYTF.

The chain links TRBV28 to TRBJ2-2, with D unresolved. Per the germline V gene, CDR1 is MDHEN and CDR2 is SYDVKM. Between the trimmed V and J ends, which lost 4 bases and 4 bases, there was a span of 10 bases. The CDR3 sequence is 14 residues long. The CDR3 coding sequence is TGTGCCAGCAGTTCGGAGTATAGCACCGGGGAGCTGTTTTTT. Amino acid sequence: CASSSEYSTGELFF.

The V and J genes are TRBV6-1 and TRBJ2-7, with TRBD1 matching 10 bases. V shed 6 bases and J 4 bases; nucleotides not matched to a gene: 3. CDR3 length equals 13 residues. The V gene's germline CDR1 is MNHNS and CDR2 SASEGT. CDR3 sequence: CASRAGQGYEQYF. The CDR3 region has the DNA TGTGCCAGCAGGGCGGGACAGGGGTACGAGCAGTACTTC.

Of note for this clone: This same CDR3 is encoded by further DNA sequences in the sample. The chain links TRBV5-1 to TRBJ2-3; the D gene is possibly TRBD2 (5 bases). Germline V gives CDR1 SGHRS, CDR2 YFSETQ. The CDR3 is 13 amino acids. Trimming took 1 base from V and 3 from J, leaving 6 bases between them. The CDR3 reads CASSLTGTDTQYF. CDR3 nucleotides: TGCGCCAGCAGCTTGACGGGAACAGATACGCAGTATTTT.

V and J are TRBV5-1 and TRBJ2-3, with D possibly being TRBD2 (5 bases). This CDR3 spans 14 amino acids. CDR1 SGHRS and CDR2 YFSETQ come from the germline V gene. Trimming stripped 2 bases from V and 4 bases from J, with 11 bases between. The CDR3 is CASSFGDSPDTQYF. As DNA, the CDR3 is TGCGCCAGCAGCTTCGGGGATAGTCCAGATACGCAGTATTTT.

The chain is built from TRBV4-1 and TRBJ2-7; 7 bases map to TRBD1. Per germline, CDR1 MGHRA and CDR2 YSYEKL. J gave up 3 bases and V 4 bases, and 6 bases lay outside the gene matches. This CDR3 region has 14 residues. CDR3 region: CASSPRDRNYEQYF. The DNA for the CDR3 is TGCGCCAGCAGCCCCCGGGACAGAAACTACGAGCAGTACTTC.

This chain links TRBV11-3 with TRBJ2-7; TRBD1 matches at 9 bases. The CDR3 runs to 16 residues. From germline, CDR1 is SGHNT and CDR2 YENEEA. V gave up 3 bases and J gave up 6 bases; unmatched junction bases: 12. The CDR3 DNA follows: TGTGCCAGCAGCTTTGGGGGACAGGGAATTTCGGGCGAGCAGTACTTC. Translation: CASSFGGQGISGEQYF.

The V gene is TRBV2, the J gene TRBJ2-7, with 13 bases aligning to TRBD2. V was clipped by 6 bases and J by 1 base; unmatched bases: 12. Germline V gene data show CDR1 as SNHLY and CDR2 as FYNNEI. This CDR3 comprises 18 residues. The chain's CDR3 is CASSPTSGRLDGSYEQYF. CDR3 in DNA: TGTGCCAGCAGCCCGACTAGCGGGAGGCTCGATGGGTCCTACGAGCAGTACTTC.

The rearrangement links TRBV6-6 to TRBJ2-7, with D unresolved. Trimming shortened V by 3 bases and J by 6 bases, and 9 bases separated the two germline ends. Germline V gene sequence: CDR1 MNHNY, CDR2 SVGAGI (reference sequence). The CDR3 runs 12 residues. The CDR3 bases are TGTGCCAGCAGTTATTCGCAAGCCGAGCAGTACTTC. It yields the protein CASSYSQAEQYF.

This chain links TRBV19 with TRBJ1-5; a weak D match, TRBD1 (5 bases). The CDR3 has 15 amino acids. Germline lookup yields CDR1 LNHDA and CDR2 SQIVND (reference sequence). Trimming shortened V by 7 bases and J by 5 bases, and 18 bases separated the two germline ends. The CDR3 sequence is CASIGQGWEYQPQHF. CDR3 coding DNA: TGTGCCAGTATCGGCCAGGGATGGGAATATCAGCCCCAGCATTTT.

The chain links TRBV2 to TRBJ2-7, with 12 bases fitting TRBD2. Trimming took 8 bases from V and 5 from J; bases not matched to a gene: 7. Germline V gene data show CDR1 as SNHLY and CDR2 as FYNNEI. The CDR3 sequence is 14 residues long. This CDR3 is CASGRLAGVHEQYF. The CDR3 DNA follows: TGTGCCAGCGGACGACTAGCGGGAGTTCACGAGCAGTACTTC.

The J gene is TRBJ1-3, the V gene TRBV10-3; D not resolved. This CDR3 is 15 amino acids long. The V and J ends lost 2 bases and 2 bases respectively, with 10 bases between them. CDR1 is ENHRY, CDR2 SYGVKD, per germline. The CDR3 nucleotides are TGTGCCATCAGTGAGAATCCTTTAGCTGGAAACACCATATATTTT. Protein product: CAISENPLAGNTIYF.

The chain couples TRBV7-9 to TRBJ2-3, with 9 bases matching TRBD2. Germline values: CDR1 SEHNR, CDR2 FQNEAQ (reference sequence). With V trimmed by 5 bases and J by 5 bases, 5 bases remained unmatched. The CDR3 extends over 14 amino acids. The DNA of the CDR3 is TGTGCCAGCAGCAAAGCGGGAGGCGAAGATACGCAGTATTTT. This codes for CASSKAGGEDTQYF.

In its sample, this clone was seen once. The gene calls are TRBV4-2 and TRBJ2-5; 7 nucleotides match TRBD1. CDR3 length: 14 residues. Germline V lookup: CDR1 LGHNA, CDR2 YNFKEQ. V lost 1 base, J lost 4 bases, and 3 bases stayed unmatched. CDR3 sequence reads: CASSQVGQLETQYF. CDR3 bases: TGTGCCAGCAGCCAAGTGGGACAGCTAGAGACCCAGTACTTC.

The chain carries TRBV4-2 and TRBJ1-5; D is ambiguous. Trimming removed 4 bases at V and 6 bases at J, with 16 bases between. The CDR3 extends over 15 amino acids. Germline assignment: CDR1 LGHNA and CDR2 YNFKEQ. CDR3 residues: CASSLDGGSGQPQHF. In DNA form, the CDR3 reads TGTGCCAGCAGCCTTGACGGAGGCTCAGGTCAGCCCCAGCATTTT.